Reported below is one TCR beta chain. The target antigen is unknown. From germline, CDR1 is SGHTA and CDR2 FQGNSA. V shed 1 base, J shed 4 bases, and the junction held 4 bases outside the gene matches. The CDR3 contains 16 residues. CD3+CD4+ and CD3+CD8+ cells were FACS-sorted from thawed unstimulated PBMCs. The sample is drawn from a study of T cell clones after liver transplantation. Turning to the study itself: Patients counted as tolerant after at least one year off all immunosuppression, enzymes not exceeding twice normal.

Study findings and constraints: The donor-reactive repertoire was only partly measurable in two subjects, lacking donor cells. Migration into the graft, not deletion, may explain lost graft donor-reactive T cells.

Profiled with immunoSEQ multiplex PCR; TCRdb holds only in-frame clones, not every one. The data show roughly 120,000 clones, over 75% seen once. The chain recombines TRBV7-2 with TRBJ2-3; 11 positions match TRBD2. The specimen comprised CD4+ T cells from blood, sampled 12 months after liver transplant. This clonotype was sampled from a human patient who received a liver transplant. The T cells may come from the graft donor. CDR3 region: CASSLDLAGGADTQYF. CDR3 bases: TGTGCCAGCAGCTTAGATTTAGCGGGAGGGGCAGATACGCAGTATTTT.